This TCR beta chain was documented in a study of blood T cell repertoires in COVID-19. Study in general: Researchers got acute and convalescent COVID-19 samples from the United States, Italy and Spain. From T cells, B-cell-depleted T cells, or PBMCs came the material, which was cDNA or gDNA.

Authors' methods: Reference gene primers were amplified, and this amplification served to estimate nucleated cell counts. The method was immunoSEQ multiplex PCR; TCRdb's version includes in-frame clones alone and lacks a portion of them. The DNA was the basis for D and trimming; V, J and clone size are from that table. Of more than 150,000 clones listed, 80% to 90% are singletons. In germline, CDR1 is SGHRS, CDR2 YFSETQ. V lost 3 bases and J lost 0, with 9 bases in between. The CDR3 sequence is 14 residues long. V gene TRBV5-1 combines with J gene TRBJ1-2; no firm D call. This sequence was found in a woman aged 70 to 79 with acute or convalescent COVID-19. Material: peripheral blood. The CDR3 nucleotides read TGCGCCAGCAGCTATGATCAGGCTAACTATGGCTACACCTTC. Translated: CASSYDQANYGYTF.